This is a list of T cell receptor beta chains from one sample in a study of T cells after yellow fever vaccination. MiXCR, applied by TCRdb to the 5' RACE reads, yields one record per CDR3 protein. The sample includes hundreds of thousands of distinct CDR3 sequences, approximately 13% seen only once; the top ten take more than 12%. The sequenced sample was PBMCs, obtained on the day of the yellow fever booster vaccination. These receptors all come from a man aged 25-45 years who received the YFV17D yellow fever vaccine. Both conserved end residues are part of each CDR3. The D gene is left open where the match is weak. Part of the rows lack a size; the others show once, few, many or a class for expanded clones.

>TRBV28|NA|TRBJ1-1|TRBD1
TGTGCCAGCAGTTTTACCGGGACAGGTGAAGCTTTCTTT
CASSFTGTGEAFF
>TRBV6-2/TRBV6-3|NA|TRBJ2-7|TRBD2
TGTGCCAGTTGGATGACTAGCGGGACAAGCTCCTACGAGCAGTACTTC
CASWMTSGTSSYEQYF
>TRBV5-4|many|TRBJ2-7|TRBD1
TGTGCCAGCAGCTTGAAACAGGGGGCCTACGAGCAGTACTTC
CASSLKQGAYEQYF
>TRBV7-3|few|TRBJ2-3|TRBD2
TGTGCCAGCAGCTCGAATAGCGGGGGTAGCACAGATACGCAGTATTTT
CASSSNSGGSTDTQYF
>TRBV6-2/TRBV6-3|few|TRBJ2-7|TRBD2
TGTGCCAGCAGCGGCTCCGGGACTAAATCTTACGAGCAGTACTTC
CASSGSGTKSYEQYF
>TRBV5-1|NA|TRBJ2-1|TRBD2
TGCGCCAGCAGCTTGGGTGCAGGGGTGACTAGCGGGAGAAACAGTCAGTTCTTC
CASSLGAGVTSGRNSQFF
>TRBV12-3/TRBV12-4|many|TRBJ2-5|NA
TGTGCCAGCAGTCTATCCTCTCAAGAGACCCAGTACTTC
CASSLSSQETQYF
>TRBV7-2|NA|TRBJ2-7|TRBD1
TGTGCCACCCGGCTCGGGACAGGGGTAGCCGAGCAGTACTTC
CATRLGTGVAEQYF
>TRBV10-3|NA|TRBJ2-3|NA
TGTGCCATCGGTAGCTCCGGAGATACGCAGTATTTT
CAIGSSGDTQYF
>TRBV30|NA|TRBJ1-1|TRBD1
TGTGCCTGGAGTGGCGGACAGGGGGCTGAAGCTTTCTTT
CAWSGGQGAEAFF
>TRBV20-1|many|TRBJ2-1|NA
TGCAGCGCAGCGGGCAATGAGCAGTTCTTC
CSAAGNEQFF
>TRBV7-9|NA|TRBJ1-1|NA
TGTGCCAGCAGCTTGAAGATGGATACTGAAGCTTTCTTT
CASSLKMDTEAFF
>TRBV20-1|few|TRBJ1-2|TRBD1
TGCAGTGCTAGAGATGCGGTCACAGGGGGCAAGGGCTACACCTTC
CSARDAVTGGKGYTF
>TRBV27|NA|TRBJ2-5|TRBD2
TGTGCCAGCAGGCTCGGGACTAGCGGGAGGTTCTACTTC
CASRLGTSGRFYF
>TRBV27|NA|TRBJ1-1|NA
TGTGCCAACCAAGGGGGAAGGGGCAATGAAGCTTTCTTT
CANQGGRGNEAFF
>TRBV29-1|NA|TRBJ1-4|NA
TGCAGCGTTGAAGAAGAAGTATTTGGAGCAGGGAGGGGTGAAAAACTGTTTTTT
CSVEEEVFGAGRGEKLFF
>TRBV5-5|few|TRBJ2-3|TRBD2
TGTGCCAGCAGCAAGGGACTAGCGGGAGTGGATACGCAGTATTTT
CASSKGLAGVDTQYF
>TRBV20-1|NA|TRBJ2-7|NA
TGCAGTGCTAGAGAAGCAGGGGCGAGGGAGCAGTACTTC
CSAREAGAREQYF
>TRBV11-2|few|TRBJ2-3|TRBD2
TGTGCCAGCAGCTTAGAGGCCTATGTCAGCGGGGACCCCACAGATACGCAGTATTTT
CASSLEAYVSGDPTDTQYF
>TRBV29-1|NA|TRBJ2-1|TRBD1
TGCAGCGTTGAGGGGGAAAGGACAGGGGGAAAGTGGTCCTACAATGAGCAGTTCTTC
CSVEGERTGGKWSYNEQFF